A single sample gave rise to the 17 T cell receptor beta chains below, sequenced in a study of CXCR3-negative and CXCR3-positive naive CD8 T cells. The study made its TRB cDNA libraries by 5' RACE, adding UMI labels. TCRdb derives one entry per CDR3 protein from the 5' RACE reads, leaving out DNA. Its table lists around 81,000 distinct CDR3 sequences. The source material was naive CXCR3- CD8+ T cells from blood. Subset described: CD45RO-CCR7+CD27+CD95- naive CD8+ T cells lacking CXCR3 (TNR3-). Every receptor here comes from a human donor in good health. Some clones in this sample may be carry-over from other donors' samples.

The chain links TRBV28 to TRBJ2-6. CDR1 is MDHEN and CDR2 is SYDVKM in the germline V gene. The CDR3 is made up of 14 amino acids. CDR3 protein: CASFPVYGANVLTF.

V and J are TRBV14 and TRBJ2-1; checking the TCRdb D call of TRBD2 is not possible without DNA. Germline V gene sequence: CDR1 SGHDN, CDR2 FVKESK. This CDR3 spans 16 amino acids. The CDR3 sequence: CASSHPTSVSYNEQFF.

V and J are TRBV14 and TRBJ2-6; TCRdb proposes TRBD1, but this gene call is untestable without DNA. The CDR3 sequence is 16 residues long. Germline assignment: CDR1 SGHDN and CDR2 FVKESK. Here the CDR3 reads CASSPHGQSDLKVLTF.

The chain recombines TRBV10-3 with TRBJ2-3; TCRdb's assignment of TRBD2 cannot be checked, as there is no DNA. The CDR3 is 16 amino acids. The germline gives CDR1 ENHRY, CDR2 SYGVKD. CDR3 amino acids: CAISEPSGRLGDTQYF.

V is TRBV4-1 and J is TRBJ1-2; the TRBD1 assignment by TCRdb is unverifiable without DNA. Per the germline V gene, CDR1 is MGHRA and CDR2 is YSYEKL. The CDR3 consists of 16 residues. CDR3 region: CASSQTSAEEGDGYTF.

The chain carries TRBV14 and TRBJ2-1; TCRdb names TRBD1, which stays unverified in the absence of DNA. The germline V gene encodes CDR1 SGHDN and CDR2 FVKESK. This CDR3 is built from 17 residues. The CDR3 reads CASSQGLRQGFNNEQFF. Full variable domain (rest looked up from reference TRBV14 and TRBJ2-1): EAGVTQFPSHSVIEKGQTVTLRCDPISGHDNLYWYRRVMGKEIKFLLHFVKESKQDESGMPNNRFLAERTGGTYSTLKVQPAELEDSGVYFCASSQGLRQGFNNEQFFGPGTRLTVL.

The J gene is TRBJ2-7, the V gene TRBV12-3 or TRBV12-4. The CDR3 totals 14 residues. This CDR3 is CASSLSQWTYEQYF.

The chain joins TRBV11-1 to TRBJ2-7; without DNA, the TCRdb call of TRBD1 cannot be checked. The length of the CDR3 is 16 residues. Germline CDR1 SGHAT, CDR2 FQDESV (reference sequence). The CDR3 sequence is CASSPPGQPSNYEQYF.

The chain uses TRBV15 and TRBJ2-2; checking the TCRdb D call of TRBD1 is not possible without DNA. This CDR3 is 17 amino acids long. Germline CDR1 and CDR2: LNHNV and YYDKDF (reference sequence). The CDR3 loop reads CATSRGGRGGNTGELFF.

CDR3 sequence reads: CASTPGSPYEQYF. V gene TRBV27 combines with J gene TRBJ2-7; without DNA, the TCRdb call of TRBD1 cannot be checked. This CDR3 contains 13 residues. CDR1 and CDR2 from the germline V gene are MNHEY and SMNVEV (reference sequence).

The chain joins TRBV6-5 to TRBJ1-6. The CDR3 totals 15 residues. The germline gives CDR1 MNHEY, CDR2 SVGAGI. The CDR3 spells CASRELAPYNSPLHF.

The gene calls are TRBV5-1 and TRBJ2-1; TCRdb gives TRBD2 as the D gene, but with no DNA this cannot be confirmed. Germline-derived CDR1 and CDR2 are SGHRS and YFSETQ. This CDR3 is built from 18 residues. The chain's CDR3 is CASSARKLAGLNYNEQFF.

The chain is built from TRBV29-1 and TRBJ2-7; the TRBD1 assignment by TCRdb is unverifiable without DNA. CDR1 is SQVTM and CDR2 is ANQGSEA in the germline V gene. This CDR3 contains 13 residues. The CDR3 protein is CSVPGRRSYEQYF.

This sequence joins TRBV4-1 and TRBJ2-7; with no DNA, the TCRdb D assignment of TRBD2 cannot be verified. The CDR3 contains 15 residues. The germline gives CDR1 MGHRA, CDR2 YSYEKL. This chain's CDR3 is CASSQGPGLYPEQYF.

V gene TRBV7-9 combines with J gene TRBJ2-1; lacking DNA, the TRBD2 call made by TCRdb goes unchecked. CDR3 length equals 14 residues. From germline, CDR1 is SEHNR and CDR2 FQNEAQ (reference sequence). The CDR3 is CASSFSAGVVEQFF.

The chain has TRBV28 and TRBJ2-1; no DNA is available, so the TRBD1 call from TCRdb remains unchecked. The germline CDR1 and CDR2 sequences are MDHEN and SYDVKM. CDR3 length: 13 amino acids. This CDR3 is CASSLWAGNEQFF. The full variable domain, completed using reference TRBV28 and TRBJ2-1, is DVKVTQSSRYLVKRTGEKVFLECVQDMDHENMFWYRQDPGLGLRLIYFSYDVKMKEKGDIPEGYSVSREKKERFSLILESASTNQTSMYLCASSLWAGNEQFFGPGTRLTVL.

The chain employs TRBV20-1 and TRBJ2-3; the D gene TCRdb calls, TRBD2, cannot be checked with no DNA. The CDR3 is 15 residues long. Germline V CDR1 and CDR2: DFQATT, SNEGSKA (reference sequence). The CDR3 region is CSARLAGARTDTQYF.